This is a list of T cell receptor beta chains from one sample in a study of blood T cell repertoires in COVID-19. The table came from immunoSEQ multiplex PCR; TCRdb's copy has only in-frame clones and leaves some out. The table lists roughly 230,000 clones, approximately 83% of them singletons. The sequenced sample was peripheral blood. The receptors derive from a human donor in a cohort sampled during active COVID-19. Each CDR3 is given with its conserved first and last residue. Not all rows give a size; the values are once, few, many and, for expanded clones, a class.

CDR3 protein: CAISGKGVGSPLHF
V gene: TRBV10-3
clone size: -
J gene: TRBJ1-6

CDR3 protein: CASSPRGRGKDTEAFF
V gene: TRBV11-1
clone size: -
J gene: TRBJ1-1

CDR3 protein: CASRGQGLGNTEAFF
V gene: TRBV28
clone size: -
J gene: TRBJ1-1

CDR3 protein: CAIRRAANTEAFF
V gene: TRBV10-3
clone size: -
J gene: TRBJ1-1

CDR3 protein: CASRPSGGAHEQFF
V gene: TRBV6-4
clone size: -
J gene: TRBJ2-1

CDR3 protein: CASSLFVGTSGGKVEQYF
V gene: TRBV7-2
clone size: -
J gene: TRBJ2-7

CDR3 protein: CASSQEGQMNTEAFF
V gene: TRBV3-1/TRBV3-2
clone size: -
J gene: TRBJ1-1

CDR3 protein: CATSRDRGGPEAFF
V gene: TRBV15
clone size: -
J gene: TRBJ1-1

CDR3 protein: CAIQDREWYYGYTF
V gene: TRBV28
clone size: -
J gene: TRBJ1-2

CDR3 protein: CASSWYSGASYEQYF
V gene: TRBV5-1
clone size: -
J gene: TRBJ2-7

CDR3 protein: CASSPPSARGETQYF
V gene: TRBV18
clone size: -
J gene: TRBJ2-5

CDR3 protein: CASSLRTSPLNEQFF
V gene: TRBV7-3
clone size: -
J gene: TRBJ2-1

CDR3 protein: CASSFSGGRYEQYF
V gene: TRBV6-5
clone size: -
J gene: TRBJ2-7

CDR3 protein: CAISDPGLAGGDTQYF
V gene: TRBV10-3
clone size: -
J gene: TRBJ2-3

CDR3 protein: CASSLQVFGELFF
V gene: TRBV27
clone size: -
J gene: TRBJ2-2

CDR3 protein: CASLDKRRGESEAFF
V gene: TRBV5-4
clone size: -
J gene: TRBJ1-1

CDR3 protein: CASSRAEQQETQYF
V gene: TRBV5-1
clone size: -
J gene: TRBJ2-5

CDR3 protein: CASSEVAGGNQPQHF
V gene: TRBV2
clone size: -
J gene: TRBJ1-5

CDR3 protein: CASSSFRNSPLHF
V gene: TRBV5-1
clone size: few
J gene: TRBJ1-6

CDR3 protein: CSANGNYGYTF
V gene: TRBV20-1
clone size: -
J gene: TRBJ1-2

CDR3 protein: CASSLRTEMNTEAFF
V gene: TRBV9
clone size: few
J gene: TRBJ1-1

CDR3 protein: CASSFDSPKNIQYF
V gene: TRBV5-1
clone size: -
J gene: TRBJ2-4

CDR3 protein: CASRRELNSPLHF
V gene: TRBV6-5
clone size: -
J gene: TRBJ1-6

CDR3 protein: CASSIDLTTEQYF
V gene: TRBV19
clone size: -
J gene: TRBJ2-7

CDR3 protein: CASTKTGEGNSPLHF
V gene: TRBV2
clone size: -
J gene: TRBJ1-6

CDR3 protein: CASSRTADYGYTF
V gene: TRBV5-6
clone size: -
J gene: TRBJ1-2

CDR3 protein: CASSHIGDYEQYF
V gene: TRBV7-2
clone size: -
J gene: TRBJ2-7

CDR3 protein: CASSLAGGDRNQPQHF
V gene: TRBV5-4
clone size: few
J gene: TRBJ1-5

CDR3 protein: CASSQDEQGREKLFF
V gene: TRBV4-1
clone size: -
J gene: TRBJ1-4

CDR3 protein: CASSPTELAGSTDTQYF
V gene: TRBV3-1/TRBV3-2
clone size: -
J gene: TRBJ2-3

CDR3 protein: CASSLQGTCFF
V gene: TRBV28
clone size: -
J gene: TRBJ1-4

CDR3 protein: CASSLGTSGRYEQYF
V gene: TRBV28
clone size: -
J gene: TRBJ2-7

CDR3 protein: CASRGQARFSFSDTQYF
V gene: TRBV28
clone size: -
J gene: TRBJ2-3

CDR3 protein: CASSPDGEGGYTF
V gene: TRBV18
clone size: -
J gene: TRBJ1-2

CDR3 protein: CATSRDNSYNSPLHF
V gene: TRBV15
clone size: few
J gene: TRBJ1-6

CDR3 protein: CASSSTGFRYGYTF
V gene: TRBV28
clone size: -
J gene: TRBJ1-2

CDR3 protein: CASSPRLGRSAKNIQYF
V gene: TRBV9
clone size: -
J gene: TRBJ2-4

CDR3 protein: CASSDLGAGELFF
V gene: TRBV6-4
clone size: -
J gene: TRBJ2-2

CDR3 protein: CASTLDLVYEQYF
V gene: TRBV12-3/TRBV12-4
clone size: -
J gene: TRBJ2-7

CDR3 protein: CASSETENYGYTF
V gene: TRBV4-2
clone size: -
J gene: TRBJ1-2

CDR3 protein: CASSYDRGRETQYF
V gene: TRBV6-6
clone size: -
J gene: TRBJ2-5

CDR3 protein: CASSLAQGLAGGNEQYF
V gene: TRBV11-2
clone size: -
J gene: TRBJ2-7

CDR3 protein: CASSLTDRGRNGYTF
V gene: TRBV3-1/TRBV3-2
clone size: -
J gene: TRBJ1-2

CDR3 protein: CATKDSPNYGYTF
V gene: TRBV10-3
clone size: -
J gene: TRBJ1-2

CDR3 protein: CASSQAGDRTYEQYF
V gene: TRBV4-1
clone size: -
J gene: TRBJ2-7